These 8 T cell receptor beta chains were sequenced from one sample in a study of blood T cell repertoires in COVID-19. Method: immunoSEQ multiplex PCR; TCRdb's copy keeps in-frame clones and lacks some. The repertoire holds 200,000 to 250,000 clones, with approximately 90% as singletons. The sequencing input was peripheral blood. All receptors come from a woman aged 25 to 39 with COVID-19, enrolled during active disease.

The chain is built from TRBV5-1 and TRBJ2-3; TRBD2 matches at 8 bases. Unmatched junction bases numbered 9, after V lost 3 bases and J lost 6 bases. Germline CDR1 reads SGHRS; CDR2 reads YFSETQ. CDR3 size: 15 residues. The DNA of the CDR3 is TGCGCCAGCAGCTCAAGCGGGAGTGTAGGCGATACGCAGTATTTT. Its protein is CASSSSGSVGDTQYF. The complete variable domain, with remaining parts taken from reference TRBV5-1 and TRBJ2-3, reads KAGVTQTPRYLIKTRGQQVTLSCSPISGHRSVSWYQQTPGQGLQFLFEYFSETQRNKGNFPGRFSGRQFSNSRSEMNVSTLELGDSALYLCASSSSGSVGDTQYFGPGTRLTVL.

V usage is TRBV21-1 and J usage is TRBJ2-7; the D segment call TRBD1 is taken from the table without a DNA check. TRBV21-1 is classified as a pseudogene. This CDR3 has 14 amino acids. CDR3 amino acids: CASSAGQGVWEQYV. In DNA, the CDR3 is TGTGCCAGCAGCGCCGGACAGGGAGTCTGGGAGCAGTACGTC.

The chain joins TRBV18 to TRBJ1-1; TRBD1 agrees at 11 bases. This CDR3 is built from 16 residues. Unmatched junction bases numbered 8, after V lost 3 bases and J lost 5 bases. Per germline, CDR1 KGHSH and CDR2 LQKENI. CDR3 loop: CASSPSGQGASTEAFF. Here the CDR3 DNA reads TGTGCCAGCTCACCTTCCGGACAGGGGGCTTCAACTGAAGCTTTCTTT. The full variable domain, its missing parts supplied by reference TRBV18 and TRBJ1-1, is NAGVMQNPRHLVRRRGQEARLRCSPMKGHSHVYWYRQLPEEGLKFMVYLQKENIIDESGMPKERFSAEFPKEGPSILRIQQVVRGDSAAYFCASSPSGQGASTEAFFGQGTRLTVV.

V usage is TRBV5-1 and J usage is TRBJ2-5; TRBD2 matches at 7 bases. Germline values: CDR1 SGHRS, CDR2 YFSETQ. The CDR3 loop spans 13 amino acids. V was pared by 4 bases and J by 3 bases, with 3 bases of the junction left unmatched. Here the CDR3 reads CASSLAAKETQYF. CDR3 nucleotides: TGCGCCAGCAGCCTAGCGGCGAAAGAGACCCAGTACTTC. The full variable domain, rest sourced from reference TRBV5-1 and TRBJ2-5, is KAGVTQTPRYLIKTRGQQVTLSCSPISGHRSVSWYQQTPGQGLQFLFEYFSETQRNKGNFPGRFSGRQFSNSRSEMNVSTLELGDSALYLCASSLAAKETQYFGPGTRLLVL.

The rearrangement links TRBV6-1 to TRBJ2-6, with TRBD1 matching over 7 bases. CDR1 is MNHNS and CDR2 is SASEGT in the germline V gene. The CDR3 runs 18 residues. The junction had 7 bases not matched to a gene; V was cut back by 2 bases and J by 0 bases. The CDR3 here is CASSEFGTVSSGANVLTF. CDR3 DNA: TGTGCCAGCAGTGAATTTGGGACAGTAAGCTCTGGGGCCAACGTCCTGACTTTC.

The chain has TRBV30 and TRBJ2-2; TRBD2 matches 13 bases. Germline CDR1 and CDR2: GTSNPN and SVGIG (reference sequence). V gave up 2 bases and J gave up 5 bases; unmatched junction bases: 5. The CDR3 runs 16 residues. CDR3 sequence reads: CAWSRGLAGATGELFF. CDR3 sequence (DNA): TGTGCCTGGAGTCGAGGACTAGCGGGGGCAACCGGGGAGCTGTTTTTT.

The genes are TRBV9 and TRBJ2-1; TRBD2 matches 9 bases. Trimming removed 0 bases from V and 3 bases from J; junction bases left unmatched: 7. CDR1 is SGDLS, CDR2 YYNGEE, per germline. This CDR3 is built from 17 residues. Here the CDR3 DNA reads TGTGCCAGCAGCGTAGGGTTAGAGACTAGCGGCTACAATGAGCAGTTCTTC. Encoded protein: CASSVGLETSGYNEQFF.

The V call is TRBV5-1, the J call TRBJ2-2; D is ambiguous. V was shortened by 0 bases and J by 2 bases, with 5 bases between the two germline ends. CDR3 size: 14 residues. Germline V gives CDR1 SGHRS, CDR2 YFSETQ. The CDR3 DNA reads TGCGCCAGCAGCTTGGACAGAAACACCGGGGAGCTGTTTTTT. Translating it yields CASSLDRNTGELFF.